Reported below is one T cell receptor beta chain. Its cognate antigen is unknown. The sample's treatment: some 20 received Ad26.COV2.S at low or high dose, single or two shots; 5 received placebo; per-sample allocation not given. Sampling took place 63 days after the first vaccine or placebo injection. This Boston cohort included adults aged 18-55 years. These data come from a study of Ad26.COV2.S vaccination and SARS-CoV-2 variants. For the study at large: In the study, Ad26.COV2.S was injected intramuscularly once, or twice 56 days apart.

Findings and limits, study-wide: People who got the vaccine or the placebo had similar non-spike TCR breadth.

Sequenced by immunoSEQ multiplex PCR; TCRdb stores in-frame clones only, minus some. This sample has hundreds of thousands of clones; roughly nine tenths occur once, and the top ten carry 2.5% to 3%. There are 15 residues in the CDR3. Unmatched junction bases numbered 6, after V lost 4 bases and J lost 1 base. Per germline, CDR1 LGHNA and CDR2 YNFKEQ. The rearrangement uses TRBV4-2 and TRBJ2-5; 7 nucleotides line up with TRBD2. The receptor's source is a person between 18 and 60 years old who received the Ad26.COV2.S COVID-19 vaccine or a placebo. Sample: peripheral blood, taken in a trial of Ad26.COV2.S vaccine versus placebo. Here the CDR3 reads CASSLTGLVQETQYF. For the CDR3, the DNA is TGTGCCAGCAGCCTTACAGGACTAGTCCAAGAGACCCAGTACTTC.